This T cell receptor beta chain was documented in a study of long-term antiretroviral therapy in people with HIV. CDR1 and CDR2 (germline): SNHLY, FYNNEI. V lost 6 bases and J lost 8, with 16 bases in between. This CDR3 is built from 14 residues. immunoSEQ v3.0 was run at survey level. Assay: immunoSEQ multiplex PCR; the TCRdb copy retains only in-frame clones and omits some. The profile shows about 38,000 clones, approximately 79% of them singletons. The origin of this receptor is a young man with HIV. The rearrangement links TRBV2 to TRBJ1-4; D remains unclear. Material: unsorted PBMCs, obtained 1.5 years after starting antiretroviral therapy. The chain's CDR3 is CASRPGLPGEKLFF. CDR3 coding DNA: TGTGCCAGCAGGCCCGGGCTCCCGGGGGAAAAACTGTTTTTT.